This T cell receptor beta chain emerged from a study of T-cell memory formation after mild COVID-19. The wider study: For the most part, TCR clusters were specific to one donor. The study's findings and limits: Clones which contracted sat mainly in CM and EM if CD4+, and in EMRA if CD8+. Certain responding clones were present in pre-infection memory, suggesting participation of cross-reactive memory.

Libraries for TCRalpha and TCRbeta carried sample barcodes and unique molecular identifiers via 5'RACE. Via MiXCR, TCRdb re-called the 5' RACE reads, giving one row per CDR3 protein. This table has more than 350,000 distinct CDR3 sequences, about 17% appearing once. This clonotype turned up a few times. Its antigen remains unknown. This CDR3 region has 14 residues. Germline CDR1 reads LNHNV; CDR2 reads YYDKDF (reference sequence). The ends lost 6 bases at V and 2 bases at J; junction bases unmatched: 4. This chain links TRBV15 with TRBJ2-3, with 8 bases lining up with TRBD1. The receptor was isolated from a young man who had mild COVID-19 (a few samples of this study predate the infection). Cell type and time point are not known. Material for sequencing was PBMCs or a T cell subset sorted from them (not recorded which). For the CDR3, the DNA is TGTGCCACCAGGAACAGGGGGATCACAGATACGCAGTATTTT. It encodes CATRNRGITDTQYF.